This TCR beta chain was documented in a study of T cell repertoires in cytomegalovirus infection. Study overall: Peptides in the study included HLA-C-restricted and HLA-B-restricted CMV epitopes.

About this clonotype: Its antigen is undetermined.

TCRdb re-called the reads with MiXCR, one entry per CDR3 protein. The sample lists approximately 770,000 distinct CDR3 sequences, about 28% occurring once. The CDR3 has 15 amino acids. Trimming took 4 bases from V and 5 from J; bases not matched to a gene: 9. The germline CDR1 and CDR2 sequences are LGHNA and YSLEER. The receptor comes from a human donor in good health (CMV status not recorded). Some clones in this sample may be carry-over from other donors' samples. V gene TRBV4-3 combines with J gene TRBJ2-5; 8 bases line up with TRBD1. Sample: cultured CD8+ T cells from PBMCs, taken from culture after CMV antigen stimulation. As DNA, the CDR3 is TGCGCCAGCAGCCTTGGGGCCTACAGGGGGGAGACCCAGTACTTC. This gives the protein CASSLGAYRGETQYF.